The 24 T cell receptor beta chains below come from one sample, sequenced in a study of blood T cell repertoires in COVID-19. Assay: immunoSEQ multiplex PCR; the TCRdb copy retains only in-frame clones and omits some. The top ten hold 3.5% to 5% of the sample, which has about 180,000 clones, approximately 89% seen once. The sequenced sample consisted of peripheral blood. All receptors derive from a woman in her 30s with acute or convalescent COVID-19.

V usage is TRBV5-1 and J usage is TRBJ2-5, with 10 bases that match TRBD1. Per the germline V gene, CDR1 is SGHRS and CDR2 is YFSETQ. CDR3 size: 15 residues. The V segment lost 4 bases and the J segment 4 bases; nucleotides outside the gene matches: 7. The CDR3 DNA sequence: TGCGCCAGCAGCCCAACGGACAGGGGGAGAGAGACCCAGTACTTC. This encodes CASSPTDRGRETQYF.

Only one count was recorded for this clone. In DNA, the CDR3 is TGTGCCAGCACGCGGGGTAATCAGCCCCAGCATTTT. This sequence encodes CASTRGNQPQHF. The genes are TRBV6-5 and TRBJ1-5; D remains unclear. The germline V gene has CDR1 MNHEY and CDR2 SVGAGI. This CDR3 is built from 12 residues. V was shortened by 7 bases and J by 4 bases, with 8 bases between the two germline ends.

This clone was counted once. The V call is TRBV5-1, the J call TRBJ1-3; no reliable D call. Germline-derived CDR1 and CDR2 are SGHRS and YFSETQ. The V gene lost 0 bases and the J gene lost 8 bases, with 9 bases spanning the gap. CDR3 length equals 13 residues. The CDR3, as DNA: TGCGCCAGCAGCTTGGGAGGGTCTGACACCATATATTTT. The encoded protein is CASSLGGSDTIYF. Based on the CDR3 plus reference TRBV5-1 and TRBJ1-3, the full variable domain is KAGVTQTPRYLIKTRGQQVTLSCSPISGHRSVSWYQQTPGQGLQFLFEYFSETQRNKGNFPGRFSGRQFSNSRSEMNVSTLELGDSALYLCASSLGGSDTIYFGEGSWLTVV.

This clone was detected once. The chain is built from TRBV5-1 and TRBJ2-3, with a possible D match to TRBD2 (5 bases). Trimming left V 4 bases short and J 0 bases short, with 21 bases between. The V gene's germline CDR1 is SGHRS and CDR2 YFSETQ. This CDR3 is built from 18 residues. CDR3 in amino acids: CASSPGVLSGSSTDTQYF. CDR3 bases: TGCGCCAGCAGCCCCGGGGTCCTCTCAGGAAGTAGCACAGATACGCAGTATTTT.

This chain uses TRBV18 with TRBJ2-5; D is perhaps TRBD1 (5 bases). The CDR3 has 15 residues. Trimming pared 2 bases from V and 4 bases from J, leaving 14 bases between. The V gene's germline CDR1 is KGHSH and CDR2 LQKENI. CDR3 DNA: TGTGCCAGCTCACCAGGTGCAGGGATCCTAGAGACCCAGTACTTC. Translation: CASSPGAGILETQYF.

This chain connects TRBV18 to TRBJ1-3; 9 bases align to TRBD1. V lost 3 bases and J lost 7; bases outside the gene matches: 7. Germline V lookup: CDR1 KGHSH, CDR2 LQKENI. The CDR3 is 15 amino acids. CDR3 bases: TGTGCCAGCTCACCTCTACAGGGGGCTGTTAACACCATATATTTT. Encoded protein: CASSPLQGAVNTIYF.

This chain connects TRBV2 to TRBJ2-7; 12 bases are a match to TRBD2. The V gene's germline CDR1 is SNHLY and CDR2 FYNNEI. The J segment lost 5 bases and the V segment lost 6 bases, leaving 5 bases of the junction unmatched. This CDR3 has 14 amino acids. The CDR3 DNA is TGTGCCAGCAGGACTAGCGGGAGTGGAAACGAGCAGTACTTC. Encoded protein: CASRTSGSGNEQYF.

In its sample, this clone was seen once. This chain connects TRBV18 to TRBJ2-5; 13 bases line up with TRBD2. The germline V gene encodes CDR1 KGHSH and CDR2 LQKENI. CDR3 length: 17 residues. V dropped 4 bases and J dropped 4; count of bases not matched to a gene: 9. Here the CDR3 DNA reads TGTGCCAGCTCACTAGGACTAGCGGGAGTCTCTCGAGAGACCCAGTACTTC. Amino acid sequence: CASSLGLAGVSRETQYF.

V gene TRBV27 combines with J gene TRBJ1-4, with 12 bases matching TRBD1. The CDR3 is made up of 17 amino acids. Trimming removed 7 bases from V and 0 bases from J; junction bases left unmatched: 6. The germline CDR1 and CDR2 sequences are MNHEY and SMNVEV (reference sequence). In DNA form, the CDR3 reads TGTGCCAGCAAAACCGGGACAGGGGGCGCAACTAATGAAAAACTGTTTTTT. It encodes CASKTGTGGATNEKLFF.

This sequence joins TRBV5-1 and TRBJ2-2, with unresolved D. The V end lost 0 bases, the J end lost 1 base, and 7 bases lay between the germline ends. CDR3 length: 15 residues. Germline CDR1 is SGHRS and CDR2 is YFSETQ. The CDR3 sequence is CASSLGPGNTGELFF. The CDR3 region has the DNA TGCGCCAGCAGCTTGGGTCCAGGGAACACCGGGGAGCTGTTTTTT.

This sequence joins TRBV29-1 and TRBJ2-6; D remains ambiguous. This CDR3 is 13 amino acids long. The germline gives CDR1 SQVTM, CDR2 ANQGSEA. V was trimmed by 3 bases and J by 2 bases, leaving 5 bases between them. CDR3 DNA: TGCAGCGTTGAGGCACCTGGGGCCAACGTCCTGACTTTC. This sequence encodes CSVEAPGANVLTF.

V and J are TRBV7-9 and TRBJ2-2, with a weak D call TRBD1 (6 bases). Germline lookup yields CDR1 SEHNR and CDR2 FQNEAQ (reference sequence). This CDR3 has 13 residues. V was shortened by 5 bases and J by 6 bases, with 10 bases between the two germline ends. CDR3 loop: CASSPTGSGELFF. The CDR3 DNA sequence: TGTGCCAGCAGCCCCACAGGGTCCGGGGAGCTGTTTTTT.

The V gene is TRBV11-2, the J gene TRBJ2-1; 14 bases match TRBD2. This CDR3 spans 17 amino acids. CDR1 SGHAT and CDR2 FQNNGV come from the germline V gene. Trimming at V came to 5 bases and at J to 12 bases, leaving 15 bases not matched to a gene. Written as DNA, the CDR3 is TGTGCCAGCAGCCACCTCTCGACTAGCGGGAGGGGGTCTGGGCAGTTCTTC. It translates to CASSHLSTSGRGSGQFF.

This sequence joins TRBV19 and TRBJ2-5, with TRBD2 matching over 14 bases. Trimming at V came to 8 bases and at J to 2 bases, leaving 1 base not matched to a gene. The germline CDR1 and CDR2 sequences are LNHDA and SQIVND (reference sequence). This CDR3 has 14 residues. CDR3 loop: CASGTSGGQETQYF. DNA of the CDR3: TGTGCCAGTGGGACTAGCGGGGGTCAAGAGACCCAGTACTTC.

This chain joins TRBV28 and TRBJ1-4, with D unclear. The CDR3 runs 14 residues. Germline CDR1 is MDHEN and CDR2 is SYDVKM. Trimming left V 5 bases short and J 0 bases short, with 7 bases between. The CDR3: CASSPLATNEKLFF. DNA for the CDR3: TGTGCCAGCAGTCCTTTAGCAACTAATGAAAAACTGTTTTTT. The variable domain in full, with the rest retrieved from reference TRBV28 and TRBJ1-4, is DVKVTQSSRYLVKRTGEKVFLECVQDMDHENMFWYRQDPGLGLRLIYFSYDVKMKEKGDIPEGYSVSREKKERFSLILESASTNQTSMYLCASSPLATNEKLFFGSGTQLSVL.

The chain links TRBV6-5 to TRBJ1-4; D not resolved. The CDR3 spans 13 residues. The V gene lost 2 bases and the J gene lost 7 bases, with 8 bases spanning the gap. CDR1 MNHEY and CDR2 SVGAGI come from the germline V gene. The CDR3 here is CASSYRFGEKLFF. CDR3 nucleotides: TGTGCCAGCAGTTACCGCTTCGGTGAAAAACTGTTTTTT.

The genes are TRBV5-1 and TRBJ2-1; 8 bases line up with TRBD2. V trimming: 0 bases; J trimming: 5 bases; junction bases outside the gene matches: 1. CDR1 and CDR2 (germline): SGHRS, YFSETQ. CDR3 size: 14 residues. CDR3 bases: TGCGCCAGCAGCTTGGCGGGGGGGAACAATGAGCAGTTCTTC. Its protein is CASSLAGGNNEQFF.

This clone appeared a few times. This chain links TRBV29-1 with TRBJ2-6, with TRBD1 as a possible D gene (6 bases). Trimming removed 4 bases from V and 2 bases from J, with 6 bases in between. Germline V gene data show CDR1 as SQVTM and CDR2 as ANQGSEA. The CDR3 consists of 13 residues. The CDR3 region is CSVGGPGANVLTF. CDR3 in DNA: TGCAGCGTTGGGGGGCCTGGGGCCAACGTCCTGACTTTC. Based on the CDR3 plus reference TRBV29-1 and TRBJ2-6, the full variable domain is SAVISQKPSRDICQRGTSLTIQCQVDSQVTMMFWYRQQPGQSLTLIATANQGSEATYESGFVIDKFPISRPNLTFSTLTVSNMSPEDSSIYLCSVGGPGANVLTFGAGSRLTVL.

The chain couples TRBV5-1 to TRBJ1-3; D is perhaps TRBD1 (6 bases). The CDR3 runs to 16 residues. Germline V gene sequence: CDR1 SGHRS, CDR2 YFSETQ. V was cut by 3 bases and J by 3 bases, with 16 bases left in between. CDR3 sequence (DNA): TGCGCCAGCAGCTCGGACAGAACCAACTTTGGAAACACCATATATTTT. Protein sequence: CASSSDRTNFGNTIYF.

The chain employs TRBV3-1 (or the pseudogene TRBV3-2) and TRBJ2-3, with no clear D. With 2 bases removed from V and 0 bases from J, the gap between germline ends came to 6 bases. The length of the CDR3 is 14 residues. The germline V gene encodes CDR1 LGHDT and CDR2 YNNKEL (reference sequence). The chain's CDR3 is CASSQLGSTDTQYF. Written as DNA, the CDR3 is TGTGCCAGCAGCCAACTAGGTAGCACAGATACGCAGTATTTT.

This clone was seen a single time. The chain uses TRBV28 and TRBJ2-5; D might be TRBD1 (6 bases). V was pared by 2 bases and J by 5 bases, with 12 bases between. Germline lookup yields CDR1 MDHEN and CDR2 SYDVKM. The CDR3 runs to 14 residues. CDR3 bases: TGTGCCAGCAGTTTAGAACAGGGACGGGAGACCCAGTACTTC. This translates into CASSLEQGRETQYF. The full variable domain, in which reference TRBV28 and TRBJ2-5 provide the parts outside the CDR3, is DVKVTQSSRYLVKRTGEKVFLECVQDMDHENMFWYRQDPGLGLRLIYFSYDVKMKEKGDIPEGYSVSREKKERFSLILESASTNQTSMYLCASSLEQGRETQYFGPGTRLLVL.

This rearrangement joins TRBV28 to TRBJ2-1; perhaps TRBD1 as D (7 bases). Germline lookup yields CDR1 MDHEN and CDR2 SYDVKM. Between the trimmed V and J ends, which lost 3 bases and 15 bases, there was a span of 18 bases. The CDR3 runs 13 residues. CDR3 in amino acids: CASSFMGRGARFF. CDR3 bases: TGTGCCAGCAGTTTTATGGGCAGGGGGGCAAGGTTCTTC.

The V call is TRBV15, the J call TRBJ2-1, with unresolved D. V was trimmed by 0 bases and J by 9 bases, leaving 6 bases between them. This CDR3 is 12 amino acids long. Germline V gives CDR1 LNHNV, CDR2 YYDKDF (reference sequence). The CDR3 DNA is TGTGCCACCAGCAGAGATGTGGCTGAGCAGTTCTTC. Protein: CATSRDVAEQFF.

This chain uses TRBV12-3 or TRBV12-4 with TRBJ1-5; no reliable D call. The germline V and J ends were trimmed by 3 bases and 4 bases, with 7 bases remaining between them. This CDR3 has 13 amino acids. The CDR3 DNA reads TGTGCCAGCAGTTTTGACAAAAATCAGCCCCAGCATTTT. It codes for CASSFDKNQPQHF.